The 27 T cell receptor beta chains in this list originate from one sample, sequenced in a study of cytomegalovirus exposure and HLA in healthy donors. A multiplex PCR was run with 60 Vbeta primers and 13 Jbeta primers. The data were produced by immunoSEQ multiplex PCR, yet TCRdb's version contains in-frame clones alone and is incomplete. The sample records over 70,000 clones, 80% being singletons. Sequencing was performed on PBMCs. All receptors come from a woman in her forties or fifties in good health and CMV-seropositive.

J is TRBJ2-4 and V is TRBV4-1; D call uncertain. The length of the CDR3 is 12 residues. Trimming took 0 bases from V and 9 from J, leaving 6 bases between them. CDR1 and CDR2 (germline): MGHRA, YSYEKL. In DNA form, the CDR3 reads TGCGCCAGCAGCCAAGACTATGGCATTCAGTACTTC. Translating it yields CASSQDYGIQYF.

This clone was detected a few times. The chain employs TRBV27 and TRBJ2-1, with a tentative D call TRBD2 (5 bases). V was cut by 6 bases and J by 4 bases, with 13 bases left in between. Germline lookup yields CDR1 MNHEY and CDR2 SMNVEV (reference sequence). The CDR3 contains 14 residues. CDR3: CASRRRGDYNEQFF. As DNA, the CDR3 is TGTGCCAGCAGAAGACGGGGAGATTACAATGAGCAGTTCTTC.

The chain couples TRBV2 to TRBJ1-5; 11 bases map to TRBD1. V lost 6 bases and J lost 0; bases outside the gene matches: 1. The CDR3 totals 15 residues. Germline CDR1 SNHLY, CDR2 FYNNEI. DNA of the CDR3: TGTGCCAGCAGCGGACAGGGGGCTAGCAATCAGCCCCAGCATTTT. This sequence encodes CASSGQGASNQPQHF.

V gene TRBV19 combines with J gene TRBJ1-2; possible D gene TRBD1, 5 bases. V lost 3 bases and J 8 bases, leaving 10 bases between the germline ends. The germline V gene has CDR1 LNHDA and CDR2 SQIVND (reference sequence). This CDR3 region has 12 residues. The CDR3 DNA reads TGTGCCAGTAGTATGGGGCAATACGGCTACACCTTC. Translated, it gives CASSMGQYGYTF.

The CDR3 sequence: CASSPEPAGAYNEQFF. As DNA, the CDR3 is TGTGCCAGCAGCCCAGAGCCTGCGGGGGCCTACAATGAGCAGTTCTTC. The chain recombines TRBV4-2 with TRBJ2-1, with 7 nucleotides matching TRBD2. In germline, CDR1 is LGHNA, CDR2 YNFKEQ. The CDR3 has 16 amino acids. Trimming at V came to 4 bases and at J to 2 bases, leaving 8 bases not matched to a gene.

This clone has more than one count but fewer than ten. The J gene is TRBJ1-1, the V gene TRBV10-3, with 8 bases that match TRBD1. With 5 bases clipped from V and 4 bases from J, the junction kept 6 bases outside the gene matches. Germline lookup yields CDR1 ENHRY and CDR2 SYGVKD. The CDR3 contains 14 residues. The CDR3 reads CAISKQGESTEAFF. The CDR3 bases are TGTGCCATCAGTAAACAGGGGGAGAGCACTGAAGCTTTCTTT.

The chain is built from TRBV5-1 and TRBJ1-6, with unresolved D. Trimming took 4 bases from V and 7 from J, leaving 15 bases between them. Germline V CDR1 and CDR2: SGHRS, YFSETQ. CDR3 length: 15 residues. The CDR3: CASSRTETRNSPLHF. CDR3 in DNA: TGCGCCAGCAGCCGCACTGAAACCCGGAATTCACCCCTCCACTTT.

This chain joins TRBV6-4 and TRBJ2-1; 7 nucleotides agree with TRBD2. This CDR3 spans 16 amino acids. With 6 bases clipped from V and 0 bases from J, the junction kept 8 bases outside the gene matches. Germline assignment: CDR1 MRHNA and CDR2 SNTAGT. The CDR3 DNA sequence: TGTGCCAGCAGCCTACTAGCGCTCAGCTCCTACAATGAGCAGTTCTTC. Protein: CASSLLALSSYNEQFF.

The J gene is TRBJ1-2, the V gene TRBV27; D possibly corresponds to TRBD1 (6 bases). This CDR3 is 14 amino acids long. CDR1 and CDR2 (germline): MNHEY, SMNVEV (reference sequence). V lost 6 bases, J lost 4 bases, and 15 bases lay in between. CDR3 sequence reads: CASSLTGYSYGYTF. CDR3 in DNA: TGTGCCAGCAGCTTAACAGGGTACAGCTATGGCTACACCTTC.

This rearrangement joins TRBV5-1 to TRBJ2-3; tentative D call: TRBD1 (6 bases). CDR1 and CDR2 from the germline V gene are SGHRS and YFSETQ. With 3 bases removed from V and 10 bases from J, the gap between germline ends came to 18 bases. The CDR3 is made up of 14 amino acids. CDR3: CASSSHLQGWAQYF. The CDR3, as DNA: TGCGCCAGCAGCTCTCACTTACAGGGATGGGCGCAGTATTTT.

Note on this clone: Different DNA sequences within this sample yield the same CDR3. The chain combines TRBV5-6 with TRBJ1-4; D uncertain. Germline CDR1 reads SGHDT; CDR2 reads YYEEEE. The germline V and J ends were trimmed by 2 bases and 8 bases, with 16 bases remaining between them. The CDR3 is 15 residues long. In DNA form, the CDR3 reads TGTGCCAGCAGCTTATCGGGGAGTAATAGGGAAAAACTGTTTTTT. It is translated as CASSLSGSNREKLFF.

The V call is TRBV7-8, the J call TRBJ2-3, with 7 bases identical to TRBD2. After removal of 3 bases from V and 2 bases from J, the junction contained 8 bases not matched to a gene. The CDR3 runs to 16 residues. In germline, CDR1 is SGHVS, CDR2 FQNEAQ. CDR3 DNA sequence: TGTGCCAGCAGCTTTGGGACTATGACTACCACAGATACGCAGTATTTT. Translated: CASSFGTMTTTDTQYF. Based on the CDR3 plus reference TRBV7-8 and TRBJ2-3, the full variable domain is GAGVSQSPRYKVAKRGQDVALRCDPISGHVSLFWYQQALGQGPEFLTYFQNEAQLDKSGLPSDRFFAERPEGSVSTLKIQRTQQEDSAVYLCASSFGTMTTTDTQYFGPGTRLTVL.

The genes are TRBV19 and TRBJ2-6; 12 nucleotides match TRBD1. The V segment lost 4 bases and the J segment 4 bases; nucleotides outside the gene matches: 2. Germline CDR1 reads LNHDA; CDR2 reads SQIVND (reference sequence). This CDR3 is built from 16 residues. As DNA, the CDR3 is TGTGCCAGTAGTAGGGACAGGGGGCTAGGGGCCAACGTCCTGACTTTC. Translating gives CASSRDRGLGANVLTF.

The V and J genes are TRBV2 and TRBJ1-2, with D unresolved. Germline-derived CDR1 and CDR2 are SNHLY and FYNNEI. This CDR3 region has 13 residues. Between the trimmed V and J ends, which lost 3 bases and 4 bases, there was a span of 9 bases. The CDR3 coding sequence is TGTGCCAGCAGTGATGTCGGACTCTATGGCTACACCTTC. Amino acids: CASSDVGLYGYTF.

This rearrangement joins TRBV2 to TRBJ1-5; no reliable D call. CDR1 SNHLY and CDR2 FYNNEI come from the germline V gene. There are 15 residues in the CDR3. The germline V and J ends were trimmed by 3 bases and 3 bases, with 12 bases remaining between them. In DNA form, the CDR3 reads TGTGCCAGCAGTGAGCAACCGGGGTCCAATCAGCCCCAGCATTTT. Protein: CASSEQPGSNQPQHF.

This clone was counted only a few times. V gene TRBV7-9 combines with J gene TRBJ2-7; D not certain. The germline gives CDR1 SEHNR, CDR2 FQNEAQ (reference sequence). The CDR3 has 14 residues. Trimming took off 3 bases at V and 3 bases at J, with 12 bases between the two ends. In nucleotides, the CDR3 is TGTGCCAGCAGCTTTGGTATATCAGTCTACGAGCAGTACTTC. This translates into CASSFGISVYEQYF.

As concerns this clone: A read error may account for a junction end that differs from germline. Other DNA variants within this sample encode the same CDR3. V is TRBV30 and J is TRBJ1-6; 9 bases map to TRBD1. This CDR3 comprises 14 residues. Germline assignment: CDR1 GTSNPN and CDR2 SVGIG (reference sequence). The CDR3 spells CAWSPGTGISPLHF. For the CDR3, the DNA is TGCGCCTGGAGTCCCGGGACAGGGATTTCACCCCTCCACTTT.

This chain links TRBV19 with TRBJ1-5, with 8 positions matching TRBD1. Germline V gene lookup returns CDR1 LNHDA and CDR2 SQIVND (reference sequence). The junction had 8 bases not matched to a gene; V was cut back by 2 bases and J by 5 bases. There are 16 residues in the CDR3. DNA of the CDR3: TGTGCCAGTAGTATAATGAGGACAGGGATTTATCAGCCCCAGCATTTT. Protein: CASSIMRTGIYQPQHF.

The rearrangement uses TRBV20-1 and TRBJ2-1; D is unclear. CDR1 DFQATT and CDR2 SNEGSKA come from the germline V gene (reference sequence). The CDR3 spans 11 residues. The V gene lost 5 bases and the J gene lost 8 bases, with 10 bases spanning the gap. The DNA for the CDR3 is TGCAGTGCTTTTTTAGTCCATGAGCAGTTCTTC. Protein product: CSAFLVHEQFF.

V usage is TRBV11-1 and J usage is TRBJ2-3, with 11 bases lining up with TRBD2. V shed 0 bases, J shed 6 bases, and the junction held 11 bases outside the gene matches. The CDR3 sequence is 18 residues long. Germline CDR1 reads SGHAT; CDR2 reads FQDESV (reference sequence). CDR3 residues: CASSLAVSTSGGRDTQYF. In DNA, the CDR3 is TGTGCCAGCAGCTTAGCGGTCTCAACTAGCGGGGGCCGGGATACGCAGTATTTT.

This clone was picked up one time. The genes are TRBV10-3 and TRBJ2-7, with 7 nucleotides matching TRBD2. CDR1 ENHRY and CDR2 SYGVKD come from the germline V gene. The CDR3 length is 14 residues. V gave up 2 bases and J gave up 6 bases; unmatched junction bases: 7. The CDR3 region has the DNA TGTGCCATCAGTGAGAGGGAGCGGGGTAGCGAGCAGTACTTC. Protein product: CAISERERGSEQYF.

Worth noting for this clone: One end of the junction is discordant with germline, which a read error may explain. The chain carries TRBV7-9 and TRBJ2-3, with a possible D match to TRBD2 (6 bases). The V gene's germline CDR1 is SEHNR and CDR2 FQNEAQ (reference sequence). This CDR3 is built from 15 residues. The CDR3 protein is CSSSPGLRGTDTQYF. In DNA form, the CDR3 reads TGTTCCAGCAGCCCGGGACTCAGAGGCACAGATACGCAGTATTTT.

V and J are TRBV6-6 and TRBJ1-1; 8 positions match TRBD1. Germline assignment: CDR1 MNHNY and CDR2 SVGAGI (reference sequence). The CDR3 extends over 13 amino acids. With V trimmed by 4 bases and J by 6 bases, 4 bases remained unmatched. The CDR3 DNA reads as TGTGCCAGCAGTTCTTTACAGGGGGCTGAAGCTTTCTTT. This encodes CASSSLQGAEAFF.

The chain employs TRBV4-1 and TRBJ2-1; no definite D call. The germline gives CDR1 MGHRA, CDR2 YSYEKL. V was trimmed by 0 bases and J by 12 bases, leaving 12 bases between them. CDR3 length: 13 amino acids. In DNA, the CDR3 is TGCGCCAGCAGCCAAGAGGGCCAGGTTGTGCAGTTCTTC. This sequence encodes CASSQEGQVVQFF.

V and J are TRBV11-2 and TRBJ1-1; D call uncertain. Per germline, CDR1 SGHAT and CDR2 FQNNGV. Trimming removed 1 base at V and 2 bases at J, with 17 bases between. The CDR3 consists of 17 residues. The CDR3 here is CASSLADGYEGNTEAFF. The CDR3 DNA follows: TGTGCCAGCAGCTTAGCAGACGGTTATGAGGGCAACACTGAAGCTTTCTTT.

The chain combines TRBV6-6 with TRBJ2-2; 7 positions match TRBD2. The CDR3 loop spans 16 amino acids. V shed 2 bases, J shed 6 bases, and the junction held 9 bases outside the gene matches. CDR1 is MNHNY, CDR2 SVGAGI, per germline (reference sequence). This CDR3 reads CASSYEPSTSAGELFF. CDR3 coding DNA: TGTGCCAGCAGTTACGAGCCGTCTACTAGCGCCGGGGAGCTGTTTTTT.

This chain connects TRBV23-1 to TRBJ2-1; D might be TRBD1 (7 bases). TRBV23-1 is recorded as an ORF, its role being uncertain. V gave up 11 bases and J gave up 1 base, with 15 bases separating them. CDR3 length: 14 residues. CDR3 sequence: CAGKTGTSYNEQFF. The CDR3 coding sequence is TGCGCCGGAAAGACAGGGACTTCCTACAATGAGCAGTTCTTC.